One T cell receptor beta chain is described in this entry. Germline lookup yields CDR1 MGHRA and CDR2 YSYEKL. After removal of 0 bases from V and 3 bases from J, the junction contained 3 bases not matched to a gene. This CDR3 has 15 amino acids. Random hexamers were used to reverse transcribe an amount of roughly 0.45 to 1 ug RNA. TCRdb reprocessed the immunoSEQ multiplex PCR reads via MiXCR and lists one record per CDR3 protein. The table lists 150,000 to 190,000 distinct CDR3 sequences, about 94% of them singletons. The data belong to a study of CD8 T cells in Susac syndrome. The gene calls are TRBV4-1 and TRBJ2-5; the match to TRBD1 covers 8 bases. This sequence was found in a human donor with multiple sclerosis. Sequencing input: CD8+ T cells from PBMCs. CDR3 in DNA: TGCGCCAGCAGCCAAGACCTGACAGGGGAAGAGACCCAGTACTTC. Translation: CASSQDLTGEETQYF.